This TCR beta chain was recovered during a study of beta chain features in type 1 diabetes. Whole-study context: All samples combined gave 107,917,701 sorted cells for examination. Study-wide findings and caveats: Researchers report that Type 1 diabetes patients had moderately but significantly shorter TCRB CDR3s across all four CD4+ subsets. Because the template was cDNA, high-expressing cells might be over-represented. In the patient group, naive, central memory and Treg TCRB repertoires seemed more alike than in the healthy donor group.

Germline V gives CDR1 SGDLS, CDR2 YYNGEE. Trimming left V 0 bases short and J 4 bases short, with 7 bases between. There are 13 residues in the CDR3. Expressed TCRB transcripts were sequenced because the entire RNA isolate underwent reverse transcription. Clones were sequenced by immunoSEQ multiplex PCR, and TCRdb holds only the in-frame ones, with some missing. The sample includes under 300,000 clones, approximately 25% of them seen just once. In regard to this clone: Its antigen is as yet unknown.

This TCR came from a woman aged 25-40 years with type 1 diabetes. Sequencing was done on a sample of naive CD4+ T cells from blood. This chain links TRBV9 with TRBJ1-1, with D possibly matching TRBD1 (6 bases). The CDR3 DNA reads as TGTGCCAGCAGCGTAGACAGGGTCACTGAAGCTTTCTTT. This translates into CASSVDRVTEAFF.